One and the same sample provided the 19 T cell receptor beta chains below, sequenced in a study of blood T cell repertoires in COVID-19. Assay: immunoSEQ multiplex PCR; the TCRdb copy retains only in-frame clones and omits some. Here the sample spans about 130,000 clones, around 85% being singletons. The sequenced sample consisted of peripheral blood. The receptors were gathered from a woman aged 45-65 years with acute or convalescent COVID-19.

This clone was seen once. The gene calls are TRBV6-6 and TRBJ1-2, with TRBD1 identical over 9 bases. The CDR3 contains 15 residues. The V segment lost 2 bases and the J segment 2 bases; nucleotides outside the gene matches: 3. Germline V CDR1 and CDR2: MNHNY, SVGAGI (reference sequence). DNA for the CDR3: TGTGCCAGCAGTTACCACAGGGGGCAGAACTATGGCTACACCTTC. Translating gives CASSYHRGQNYGYTF.

The DNA of the CDR3 is TGTGCCAGCAGAGGGGGGGGGACAGGGACAGATAATTCACCCCTCCACTTT. Its protein product is CASRGGGTGTDNSPLHF. V and J are TRBV25-1 and TRBJ1-6; 9 bases match TRBD1. The germline V gene encodes CDR1 MGHDK and CDR2 SYGVNS. This CDR3 comprises 17 residues. V was clipped by 6 bases and J by 5 bases; unmatched bases: 11.

This clone was counted once. J is TRBJ2-7 and V is TRBV24-1, with a possible D match to TRBD2 (5 bases). V lost 2 bases and J lost 6, with 7 bases in between. CDR1 is KGHDR and CDR2 is SFDVKD in the germline V gene. The CDR3 length is 12 residues. The chain's CDR3 is CATSDSGSEQYF. In DNA form, the CDR3 reads TGTGCCACCAGTGATTCTGGGAGCGAGCAGTACTTC.

The chain carries TRBV5-5 and TRBJ1-1; TRBD1 might be the D (5 bases). The CDR3 has 13 residues. Trimming took 1 base from V and 4 from J, leaving 8 bases between them. CDR1 and CDR2 (germline): SGHKS, YYEKEE (reference sequence). The CDR3 reads CASSLSGGTEAFF. CDR3 nucleotide sequence: TGTGCCAGCAGCTTGTCGGGGGGCACTGAAGCTTTCTTT.

This chain connects TRBV10-2 to TRBJ2-2; a possible D gene is TRBD2 (6 bases). The CDR3 length is 13 residues. Looked up from germline, CDR1 is WSHSY and CDR2 is SAAADI. Trimming stripped 6 bases from V and 6 bases from J, with 11 bases between. The CDR3 reads CASRSGGPGELFF. For the CDR3, the DNA is TGCGCCAGCAGGTCCGGGGGACCCGGGGAGCTGTTTTTT.

The V call is TRBV6-1, the J call TRBJ1-2; D ambiguous. CDR3 length: 16 amino acids. V was clipped by 4 bases and J by 8 bases, with 23 bases between them. Germline CDR1 and CDR2: MNHNS and SASEGT. The CDR3 coding sequence is TGTGCCAGCAGTGGGGGAGGTTTCAGCCACCCTTCGGGCTACACCTTC. This translates into CASSGGGFSHPSGYTF.

The CDR3 DNA follows: TGTGCCAGTAGTATAGGCCAGGTTGGTGAAAAACTGTTTTTT. The encoded protein is CASSIGQVGEKLFF. The V and J genes are TRBV19 and TRBJ1-4, with D unclear. The CDR3 runs 14 residues. The germline V gene has CDR1 LNHDA and CDR2 SQIVND (reference sequence). With 1 base removed from V and 7 bases from J, the gap between germline ends came to 10 bases. The variable domain in full, completed from reference TRBV19 and TRBJ1-4, reads DGGITQSPKYLFRKEGQNVTLSCEQNLNHDAMYWYRQDPGQGLRLIYYSQIVNDFQKGDIAEGYSVSREKKESFPLTVTSAQKNPTAFYLCASSIGQVGEKLFFGSGTQLSVL.

In its sample, this clone was seen a few times. The V and J genes are TRBV28 and TRBJ2-7; TRBD1 aligns across 8 bases. Looked up from germline, CDR1 is MDHEN and CDR2 is SYDVKM. The CDR3 runs to 15 residues. With 2 bases clipped from V and 0 bases from J, the junction kept 3 bases outside the gene matches. CDR3 sequence (DNA): TGTGCCAGCAGTTTACTAACAGGGGGCTCCTACGAGCAGTACTTC. Translated, it gives CASSLLTGGSYEQYF.

The chain recombines TRBV7-9 with TRBJ2-7, with a weak D call TRBD2 (7 bases). The germline CDR1 and CDR2 sequences are SEHNR and FQNEAQ (reference sequence). V was clipped by 2 bases and J by 3 bases, with 14 bases between them. The length of the CDR3 is 15 residues. CDR3 coding DNA: TGTGCCAGCAGCTTAAAAGGGGGGGAGAACTACGAGCAGTACTTC. It yields the protein CASSLKGGENYEQYF.

The J gene is TRBJ1-6, the V gene TRBV6-5; D is uncertain. Germline CDR1 is MNHEY and CDR2 is SVGAGI. This CDR3 is built from 12 residues. The V end was cut by 5 bases, the J end by 8 bases, with 7 bases between. CDR3 region: CASSPSYSPLHF. The CDR3 coding sequence is TGTGCCAGCAGTCCGTCCTATTCACCCCTCCACTTT.

V is TRBV6-5 and J is TRBJ1-2; 9 nucleotides agree with TRBD1. The CDR3 has 13 amino acids. J gave up 8 bases and V 6 bases, and 7 bases lay outside the gene matches. Germline loops: CDR1 MNHEY, CDR2 SVGAGI. CDR3 region: CASSRGQGYGYTF. Written as DNA, the CDR3 is TGTGCCAGCAGCAGGGGACAGGGTTACGGCTACACCTTC.

This clone was observed once. Sequence at one end of the junction differs from germline and may be a read error. V is TRBV28 and J is TRBJ2-7; D ambiguous. The germline CDR1 and CDR2 sequences are MDHEN and SYDVKM. The CDR3 totals 12 residues. CDR3 region: CASSLRQADPRF. CDR3 in DNA: TGTGCCAGCAGTTTACGTCAGGCCGATCCTCGGTTC.

The rearrangement joins TRBV28 to TRBJ2-7, with 8 positions matching TRBD2. Germline V lookup: CDR1 MDHEN, CDR2 SYDVKM. This CDR3 is built from 15 residues. V lost 5 bases, J lost 0 bases, and 6 bases stayed unmatched. The CDR3 sequence is CASSPSGSFSYEQYF. The CDR3 bases are TGTGCCAGCAGTCCTAGCGGGTCGTTCTCCTACGAGCAGTACTTC.

The DNA of the CDR3 is TGTGCCAGCAGTTGGGAGAGTTTAAGAAACACCATATATTTT. Translation gives CASSWESLRNTIYF. This chain uses TRBV28 with TRBJ1-3; D gene ambiguous. Germline assignment: CDR1 MDHEN and CDR2 SYDVKM. Trimming removed 4 bases from V and 5 bases from J, with 12 bases in between. The CDR3 spans 14 residues.

V gene TRBV27 combines with J gene TRBJ2-7; 10 nucleotides match TRBD1. CDR3 length: 16 amino acids. Germline V gives CDR1 MNHEY, CDR2 SMNVEV (reference sequence). V lost 0 bases to trimming and J lost 2 bases; unmatched junction nucleotides: 4. The CDR3: CASSLSGGQGAYEQYF. The CDR3 coding sequence is TGTGCCAGCAGTTTATCGGGAGGACAGGGGGCCTACGAGCAGTACTTC.

The V gene is TRBV5-1, the J gene TRBJ2-2; D might be TRBD1 (5 bases). CDR1 and CDR2 from the germline V gene are SGHRS and YFSETQ. V shed 6 bases and J shed 0 bases, with 12 bases lying between them. The CDR3 is made up of 15 amino acids. The CDR3 is CASIQGYANTGELFF. The CDR3 DNA follows: TGCGCCAGCATTCAGGGATATGCGAACACCGGGGAGCTGTTTTTT.

The rearrangement uses TRBV21-1 and TRBJ1-1; the table's TRBD1 call for D was not verified on the DNA. TRBV21-1 is shown as a pseudogene. The CDR3 is made up of 20 amino acids. As DNA, the CDR3 is TGTGCCAGCAGCAATCCCAACCGGGACAGACCAGCAAACATGAACACTGAAGCTTTCTTT. Amino acids: CASSNPNRDRPANMNTEAFF.

For the CDR3, the DNA is TGTGCCAGCAGCTCCCAGGCACTCCTTTCCTACAATGAGCAGTTCTTC. This encodes CASSSQALLSYNEQFF. The genes are TRBV5-4 and TRBJ2-1; no clear D. This CDR3 has 16 amino acids. Trimming stripped 3 bases from V and 1 base from J, with 14 bases between. The V gene's germline CDR1 is SGHNT and CDR2 YYREEE (reference sequence).

The CDR3 protein is CATRDRGTKNIQYF. The DNA for the CDR3 is TGTGCCACCAGGGACAGGGGTACCAAAAACATTCAGTACTTC. The chain couples TRBV15 to TRBJ2-4; 9 bases fit TRBD1. The CDR3 runs to 14 residues. Germline CDR1 reads LNHNV; CDR2 reads YYDKDF (reference sequence). The J segment lost 2 bases and the V segment lost 6 bases, leaving 2 bases of the junction unmatched.